This entry concerns a single T cell receptor (beta chain). TCRdb's copy holds only in-frame clones and misses some; the assay was immunoSEQ multiplex PCR. The sample includes 150,000 or so clones, just under 85% seen only once; the top ten take approximately 2.7%. This sample was included in a study of blood T cell repertoires in COVID-19. Study-level background: Whether acute or convalescent, the COVID-19 samples came from the United States, Italy and Spain.

CDR1 LNHDA and CDR2 SQIVND come from the germline V gene (reference sequence). V was cut by 7 bases and J by 4 bases, with 19 bases left in between. This CDR3 has 15 residues. The rearrangement joins TRBV19 to TRBJ1-1, with a possible D match to TRBD1 (6 bases). The sequenced material came from peripheral blood. The sequence came from a woman aged 40 to 50 with active or convalescent COVID-19. CDR3 bases: TGTGCCAGTACCCTAGGGGGGGCGCGTGTCACTGAAGCTTTCTTT. Protein sequence: CASTLGGARVTEAFF.